These 12 T cell receptor beta chains were sequenced from one sample in a study of blood T cell repertoires in COVID-19. Method: immunoSEQ multiplex PCR; TCRdb's copy keeps in-frame clones and lacks some. The data contain 300,000 to 350,000 clones, 90% of them singletons. The sequencing input was peripheral blood. These receptors were obtained from a woman aged 30 to 39 with COVID-19, enrolled during active disease.

The chain has TRBV11-3 and TRBJ2-7, with D perhaps matching TRBD2 (5 bases). Germline assignment: CDR1 SGHNT and CDR2 YENEEA. The CDR3 extends over 13 amino acids. Trimming shortened V by 0 bases and J by 5 bases, and 8 bases separated the two germline ends. The CDR3 reads CASSLEGSHEQYF. The CDR3 nucleotides are TGTGCCAGCAGCTTAGAAGGGAGCCACGAGCAGTACTTC.

This clone was found once. The chain employs TRBV30 and TRBJ1-4, with D possibly matching TRBD1 (6 bases). V was pared by 4 bases and J by 6 bases, with 9 bases between. In germline, CDR1 is GTSNPN, CDR2 SVGIG (reference sequence). This CDR3 has 12 residues. CDR3: CAWTTGYEKLFF. In DNA, the CDR3 is TGTGCCTGGACCACAGGGTATGAAAAACTGTTTTTT.

Concerning this clone: A read error is likely, as this CDR3 ends without the conserved phenylalanine or tryptophan. Because the CDR3's place on the DNA is in doubt, the DNA is left out and the CDR3 is given as listed by TCRdb. The chain uses TRBV28 and TRBJ2-7; the table assigns TRBD1, which was not confirmed against the DNA. The length of the CDR3 is 12 amino acids, counting both ends. CDR1 and CDR2 from the germline V gene are MDHEN and SYDVKM. The CDR3 protein is CASSTRTRVLVL.

The V call is TRBV6-1, the J call TRBJ1-2, with D possibly matching TRBD1 (6 bases). From germline, CDR1 is MNHNS and CDR2 SASEGT. Between the trimmed V and J ends, which lost 3 bases and 3 bases, there was a span of 8 bases. The CDR3 contains 13 residues. The CDR3 reads CASSEDSYYGYTF. In nucleotides, the CDR3 is TGTGCCAGCAGTGAGGACAGCTACTATGGCTACACCTTC.

The chain carries TRBV2 and TRBJ1-1; D is undetermined. There are 13 residues in the CDR3. Per the germline V gene, CDR1 is SNHLY and CDR2 is FYNNEI. Trimming removed 6 bases at V and 3 bases at J, with 11 bases between. The CDR3 is CASRESWDTEAFF. The CDR3 DNA reads as TGTGCCAGCAGGGAGTCGTGGGACACTGAAGCTTTCTTT.

The J gene is TRBJ1-2, the V gene TRBV2; 7 nucleotides match TRBD1. The V segment lost 0 bases and the J segment 1 base; nucleotides outside the gene matches: 5. CDR1 and CDR2 (germline): SNHLY, FYNNEI. The CDR3 consists of 16 residues. Here the CDR3 DNA reads TGTGCCAGCAGTGAAGCGCGGGACAGTCTTAACTATGGCTACACCTTC. It codes for CASSEARDSLNYGYTF.

This sequence joins TRBV30 and TRBJ2-7, with 8 bases that match TRBD1. The V gene end was trimmed by 0 bases and the J gene end by 3 bases; junction bases not matched to a gene: 4. This CDR3 is built from 14 residues. Germline V CDR1 and CDR2: GTSNPN, SVGIG (reference sequence). The CDR3 DNA is TGTGCCTGGAGTGTTGGCAGGGGGCGCTACGAGCAGTACTTC. This codes for CAWSVGRGRYEQYF.

The genes are TRBV13 and TRBJ1-2, with 7 bases aligning to TRBD1. Trimming cost V 5 bases and J 6 bases; bases outside gene matches: 9. CDR3 size: 14 residues. Germline V gene sequence: CDR1 PRHDT, CDR2 FYEKMQ (reference sequence). The CDR3 DNA reads as TGTGCCAGCAGCATTAACAGGGGAGCAGATGGCTACACCTTC. Its protein product is CASSINRGADGYTF.

This clone was counted a single time. The V and J genes are TRBV9 and TRBJ2-1, with D perhaps matching TRBD1 (5 bases). Germline CDR1 SGDLS, CDR2 YYNGEE. This CDR3 region has 15 residues. V was cut by 1 base and J by 6 bases, with 14 bases left in between. The CDR3 loop is CASSVPRGRVNEQFF. CDR3 nucleotide sequence: TGTGCCAGCAGCGTACCTAGGGGAAGGGTCAATGAGCAGTTCTTC.

V gene TRBV5-6 combines with J gene TRBJ2-5; D is possibly TRBD2 (5 bases). From germline, CDR1 is SGHDT and CDR2 YYEEEE. The germline V and J ends were trimmed by 0 bases and 6 bases, with 6 bases remaining between them. This CDR3 spans 12 amino acids. CDR3 bases: TGTGCCAGCAGCTTGGGCGGGCAGACCCAGTACTTC. This encodes CASSLGGQTQYF.

This chain uses TRBV9 with TRBJ2-3; D ambiguous. The CDR3 extends over 13 amino acids. The V gene lost 0 bases and the J gene lost 7 bases, with 9 bases spanning the gap. The germline V gene encodes CDR1 SGDLS and CDR2 YYNGEE. This CDR3 reads CASSVAPRYTQYF. In nucleotides, the CDR3 is TGTGCCAGCAGCGTAGCGCCCCGGTATACGCAGTATTTT.

V and J are TRBV11-2 and TRBJ1-4; possibly TRBD1 for D (6 bases). CDR3 size: 16 residues. V lost 5 bases to trimming and J lost 0 bases, with 13 bases between them. Germline V gene lookup returns CDR1 SGHAT and CDR2 FQNNGV. Here the CDR3 reads CASSIRYRATNEKLFF. DNA of the CDR3: TGTGCCAGCAGCATAAGATACAGGGCAACTAATGAAAAACTGTTTTTT.